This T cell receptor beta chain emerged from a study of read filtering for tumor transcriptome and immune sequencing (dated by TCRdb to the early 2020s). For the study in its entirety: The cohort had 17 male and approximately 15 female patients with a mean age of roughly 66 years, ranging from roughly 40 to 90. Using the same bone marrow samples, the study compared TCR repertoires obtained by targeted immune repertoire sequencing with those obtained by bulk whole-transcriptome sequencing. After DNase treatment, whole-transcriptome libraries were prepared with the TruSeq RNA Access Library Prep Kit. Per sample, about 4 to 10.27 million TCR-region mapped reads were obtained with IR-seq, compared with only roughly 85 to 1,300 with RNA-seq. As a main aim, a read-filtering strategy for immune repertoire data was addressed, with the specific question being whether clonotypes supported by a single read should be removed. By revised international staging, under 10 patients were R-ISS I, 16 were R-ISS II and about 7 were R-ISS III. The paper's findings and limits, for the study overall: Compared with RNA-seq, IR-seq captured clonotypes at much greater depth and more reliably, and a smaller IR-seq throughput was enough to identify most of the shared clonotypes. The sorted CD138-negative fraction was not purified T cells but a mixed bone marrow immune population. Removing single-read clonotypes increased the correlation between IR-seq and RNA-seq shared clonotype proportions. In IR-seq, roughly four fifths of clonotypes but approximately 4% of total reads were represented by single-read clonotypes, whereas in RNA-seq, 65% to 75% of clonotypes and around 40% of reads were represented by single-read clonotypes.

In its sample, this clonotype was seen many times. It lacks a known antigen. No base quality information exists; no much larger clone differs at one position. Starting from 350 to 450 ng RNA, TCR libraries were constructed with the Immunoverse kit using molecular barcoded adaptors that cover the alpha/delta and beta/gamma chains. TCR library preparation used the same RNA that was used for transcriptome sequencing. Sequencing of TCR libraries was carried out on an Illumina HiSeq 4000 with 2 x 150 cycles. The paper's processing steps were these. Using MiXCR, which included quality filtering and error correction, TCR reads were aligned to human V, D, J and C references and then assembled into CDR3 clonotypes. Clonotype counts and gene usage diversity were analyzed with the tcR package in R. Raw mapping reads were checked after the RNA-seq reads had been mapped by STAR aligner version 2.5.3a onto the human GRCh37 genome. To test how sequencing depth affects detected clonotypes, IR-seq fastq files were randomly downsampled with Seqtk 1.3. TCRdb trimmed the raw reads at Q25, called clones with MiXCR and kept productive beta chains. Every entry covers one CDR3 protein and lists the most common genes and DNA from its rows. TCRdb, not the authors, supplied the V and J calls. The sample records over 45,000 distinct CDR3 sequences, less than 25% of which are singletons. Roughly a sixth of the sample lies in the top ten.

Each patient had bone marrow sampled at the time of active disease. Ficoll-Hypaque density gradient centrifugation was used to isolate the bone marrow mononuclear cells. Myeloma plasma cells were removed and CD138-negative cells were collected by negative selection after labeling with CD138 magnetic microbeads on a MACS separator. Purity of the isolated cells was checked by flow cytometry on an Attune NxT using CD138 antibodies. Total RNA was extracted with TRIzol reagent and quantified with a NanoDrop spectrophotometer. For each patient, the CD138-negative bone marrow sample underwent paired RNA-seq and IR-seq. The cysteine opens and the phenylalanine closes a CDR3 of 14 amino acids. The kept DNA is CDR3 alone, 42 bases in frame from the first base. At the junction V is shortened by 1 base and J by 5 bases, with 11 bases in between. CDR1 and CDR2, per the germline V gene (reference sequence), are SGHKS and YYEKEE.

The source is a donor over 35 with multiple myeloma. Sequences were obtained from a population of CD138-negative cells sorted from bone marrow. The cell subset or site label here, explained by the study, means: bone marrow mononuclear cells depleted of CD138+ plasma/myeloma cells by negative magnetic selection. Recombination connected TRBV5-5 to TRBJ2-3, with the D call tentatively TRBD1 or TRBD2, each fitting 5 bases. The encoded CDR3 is CASSLRGVRDTQYF. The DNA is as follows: TGTGCCAGCAGCTTGAGAGGGGTGAGAGATACGCAGTATTTT.